The present T cell receptor beta chain was sequenced within a study of blood T cell repertoires in COVID-19. Using immunoSEQ multiplex PCR, the repertoire was profiled, and TCRdb retains in-frame clones only, with some absent. The sample lists over 150,000 clones; about nine tenths were seen once. This CDR3 is built from 12 residues. Germline CDR1 LNHDA, CDR2 SQIVND (reference sequence). Trimming removed 4 bases from V and 7 bases from J, with 10 bases in between. The J gene is TRBJ1-1, the V gene TRBV19; maybe TRBD1 (6 bases). The receptor was derived from a woman aged 25 to 39 who had recovered from COVID-19. The sequenced sample consisted of PBMCs or T cells enriched from blood (not recorded which). The CDR3 loop reads CASSKRGSEAFF. As DNA, the CDR3 is TGTGCCAGTAGTAAAAGGGGGAGTGAAGCTTTCTTT.